This T cell receptor (beta chain) came from a study of human T cells and chemical hapten exposure. This clonotype occurred many times. Documented time point: pre-sensitization, week 0. Treatment of the sample: therapeutic diphenylcyclopropenone sensitization with weekly scalp DPC. The CDR3 has 16 residues. From germline, CDR1 is SGHVS and CDR2 FNYEAQ. Trimming cost V 3 bases and J 7 bases; bases outside gene matches: 11. TCRdb ran MiXCR on the RACE reads and lists one entry per CDR3 protein. The sample yields 99,000 or so distinct CDR3 sequences, roughly a tenth seen once. The rearrangement links TRBV7-6 to TRBJ2-5; 10 bases fit TRBD1. The clonotype originates from a woman aged 60-70 years with alopecia areata. Some clones in this sample may be carry-over from other donors' samples. The sample consisted of whole blood, taken in connection with sensitization to the hapten diphenylcyclopropenone (DPC). The CDR3 protein is CASSFLGQGVSGTQYF. For the CDR3, the DNA is TGTGCCAGCAGCTTTCTCGGACAGGGGGTTTCCGGGACCCAGTACTTC.